These 28 T cell receptor beta chains were sequenced from one sample in a study of T cell changes during pregnancy in multiple sclerosis. Measured with immunoSEQ multiplex PCR; TCRdb has only the in-frame clones, and not every one. The sample consists of about 62,000 clones, over 80% of them appearing once. The sample consisted of peripheral blood, taken in the second trimester of pregnancy. Receptors were obtained from a female donor in good health, enrolled as a control in a pregnancy study.

The chain employs TRBV9 and TRBJ2-7; 9 bases are shared with TRBD1. The CDR3 consists of 15 residues. Germline loops: CDR1 SGDLS, CDR2 YYNGEE. V gave up 4 bases and J gave up 1 base; unmatched junction bases: 6. CDR3 coding DNA: TGTGCCAGCAGCCCCCGTGGACAGGGGTCCTACGAGCAGTACTTC. It encodes CASSPRGQGSYEQYF. The complete variable domain, with remaining parts taken from reference TRBV9 and TRBJ2-7, reads DSGVTQTPKHLITATGQRVTLRCSPRSGDLSVYWYQQSLDQGLQFLIQYYNGEERAKGNILERFSAQQFPDLHSELNLSSLELGDSALYFCASSPRGQGSYEQYFGPGTRLTVT.

The chain uses TRBV15 and TRBJ1-3; 10 nucleotides line up with TRBD1. The CDR3 covers 16 residues. Germline CDR1 and CDR2: LNHNV and YYDKDF (reference sequence). V dropped 6 bases and J dropped 1; count of bases not matched to a gene: 6. In DNA form, the CDR3 reads TGTGCCACCAGGGCGGACAGGGGGGCGTCTGGAAACACCATATATTTT. Its translation is CATRADRGASGNTIYF.

The V call is TRBV28, the J call TRBJ2-7; D is possibly TRBD2 (7 bases). V shed 3 bases and J shed 4 bases, with 16 bases lying between them. The V gene's germline CDR1 is MDHEN and CDR2 SYDVKM. The CDR3 consists of 15 residues. CDR3 sequence reads: CASSLGGAGEYEQYF. CDR3 sequence (DNA): TGTGCCAGCAGTTTGGGGGGCGCGGGAGAGTACGAGCAGTACTTC.

This clone is a singleton in its sample. The chain combines TRBV4-2 with TRBJ1-3; tentatively, D is TRBD1 (5 bases). Trimming left V 2 bases short and J 4 bases short, with 9 bases between. The CDR3 extends over 14 amino acids. Germline loops: CDR1 LGHNA, CDR2 YNFKEQ. In nucleotides, the CDR3 is TGTGCCAGCAGCCAACAGGGAAACGGAAACACCATATATTTT. Translating gives CASSQQGNGNTIYF.

This sequence joins TRBV7-3 and TRBJ2-1, with 9 bases fitting TRBD2. Looked up from germline, CDR1 is SGHTA and CDR2 is FQGTGA. CDR3 size: 16 residues. Trimming took 2 bases from V and 4 from J; bases not matched to a gene: 6. The CDR3 is CASSLGAGGAYNEQFF. DNA of the CDR3: TGTGCCAGCAGCTTAGGCGCGGGAGGGGCTTACAATGAGCAGTTCTTC.

The chain is built from TRBV5-5 and TRBJ2-5; 10 nucleotides line up with TRBD2. The V gene's germline CDR1 is SGHKS and CDR2 YYEKEE (reference sequence). Trimming at V came to 4 bases and at J to 4 bases, leaving 4 bases not matched to a gene. The CDR3 consists of 14 residues. The CDR3 nucleotides read TGTGCCAGCAGCCCCAGACTAGCGGGAGAGACCCAGTACTTC. This codes for CASSPRLAGETQYF.

This clone was seen just once. The chain has TRBV11-2 and TRBJ2-7, with D hard to call. V lost 5 bases, J lost 7 bases, and 18 bases lay in between. Germline V gene data show CDR1 as SGHAT and CDR2 as FQNNGV. The CDR3 length is 14 residues. The CDR3 reads CASSPPATSVEQYF. DNA for the CDR3: TGTGCCAGCAGCCCGCCAGCGACTTCGGTAGAGCAGTACTTC.

The chain recombines TRBV7-8 with TRBJ2-5; TRBD2 matches 8 bases. This CDR3 has 15 amino acids. V dropped 6 bases and J dropped 2; count of bases not matched to a gene: 8. Germline V gene data show CDR1 as SGHVS and CDR2 as FQNEAQ. Here the CDR3 DNA reads TGTGCCAGCAGATTAAGCGGGGGCCGACAAGAGACCCAGTACTTC. Encoded protein: CASRLSGGRQETQYF.

This chain connects TRBV15 to TRBJ2-4, with D maybe TRBD2 (6 bases). The V end was cut by 0 bases, the J end by 0 bases, with 15 bases between. The CDR3 loop spans 18 amino acids. The germline V gene has CDR1 LNHNV and CDR2 YYDKDF (reference sequence). The CDR3 nucleotides read TGTGCCACCAGCAGAGATAATGGAGGGGATCTAGCCAAAAACATTCAGTACTTC. It specifies CATSRDNGGDLAKNIQYF. The full variable domain, rest sourced from reference TRBV15 and TRBJ2-4, is DAMVIQNPRYQVTQFGKPVTLSCSQTLNHNVMYWYQQKSSQAPKLLFHYYDKDFNNEADTPDNFQSRRPNTSFCFLDIRSPGLGDTAMYLCATSRDNGGDLAKNIQYFGAGTRLSVL.

The chain is built from TRBV5-5 and TRBJ1-2; 8 bases are a match to TRBD1. Germline V lookup: CDR1 SGHKS, CDR2 YYEKEE (reference sequence). Germline trimming cut 4 bases from V and 2 bases from J; bases unmatched to any gene: 7. The CDR3 has 15 amino acids. The CDR3 DNA is TGTGCCAGCAGCCTGTCGACAGGGGACAACTATGGCTACACCTTC. Amino acids: CASSLSTGDNYGYTF.

This clone was recorded only once. The gene calls are TRBV28 and TRBJ2-2, with D possibly matching TRBD1 (6 bases). The CDR3 is made up of 14 amino acids. Germline V gene sequence: CDR1 MDHEN, CDR2 SYDVKM. The V end lost 3 bases, the J end lost 6 bases, and 11 bases lay between the germline ends. The CDR3 DNA reads TGTGCCAGCAGTTTTATAGGGGGTTCCGGGGAGCTGTTTTTT. It specifies CASSFIGGSGELFF.

This chain uses TRBV7-9 with TRBJ2-2, with D uncertain. The V gene's germline CDR1 is SEHNR and CDR2 FQNEAQ (reference sequence). The CDR3 extends over 15 amino acids. V lost 1 base to trimming and J lost 5 bases, with 11 bases between them. The CDR3: CASSLGHIQTGELFF. CDR3 sequence (DNA): TGTGCCAGCAGCTTAGGACACATTCAAACCGGGGAGCTGTTTTTT.

The rearrangement uses TRBV4-2 and TRBJ2-1, with TRBD2 identical over 13 bases. From germline, CDR1 is LGHNA and CDR2 YNFKEQ. There are 16 residues in the CDR3. With 1 base clipped from V and 9 bases from J, the junction kept 6 bases outside the gene matches. The DNA for the CDR3 is TGTGCCAGCAGCCAAGGACGAGGACTAGCGGGAGCTGAGCAGTTCTTC. Protein product: CASSQGRGLAGAEQFF.

The chain joins TRBV19 to TRBJ2-2; 13 nucleotides align to TRBD2. CDR1 and CDR2 (germline): LNHDA, SQIVND (reference sequence). The CDR3 runs to 15 residues. V lost 7 bases, J lost 5 bases, and 4 bases stayed unmatched. The CDR3 DNA reads as TGTGCCAGTAAAACTAGCGGGAGGGGAACCGGGGAGCTGTTTTTT. It codes for CASKTSGRGTGELFF.

The V and J genes are TRBV4-2 and TRBJ1-6, with 7 bases matching TRBD1. V lost 4 bases to trimming and J lost 3 bases; unmatched junction nucleotides: 3. This CDR3 has 15 amino acids. Germline CDR1 is LGHNA and CDR2 is YNFKEQ. The CDR3 DNA is TGTGCCAGCAGCCCTACAGGGGACTATAATTCACCCCTCCACTTT. As protein: CASSPTGDYNSPLHF.

The genes are TRBV10-3 and TRBJ1-6; D gene ambiguous. Per the germline V gene, CDR1 is ENHRY and CDR2 is SYGVKD. V was clipped by 2 bases and J by 0 bases, with 11 bases between them. The CDR3 consists of 17 residues. The CDR3: CAISENSLSSYNSPLHF. Here the CDR3 DNA reads TGTGCCATCAGTGAGAACTCCCTGAGCTCCTATAATTCACCCCTCCACTTT.

V and J are TRBV6-1 and TRBJ2-5; TRBD2 aligns across 12 bases. Germline values: CDR1 MNHNS, CDR2 SASEGT. This CDR3 contains 16 residues. V was pared by 1 base and J by 5 bases, with 5 bases of the junction left unmatched. As DNA, the CDR3 is TGTGCCAGCAGTGAAGGACTAGCGGGGGTTCGTGAGACCCAGTACTTC. It codes for CASSEGLAGVRETQYF.

The chain uses TRBV6-5 and TRBJ2-7, with TRBD1 as a possible D gene (6 bases). The CDR3 has 13 amino acids. V shed 0 bases and J shed 5 bases, with 8 bases lying between them. The V gene's germline CDR1 is MNHEY and CDR2 SVGAGI. CDR3 nucleotide sequence: TGTGCCAGCAGTTACTCAACAGGGAACGAGCAGTACTTC. Its translation is CASSYSTGNEQYF.

This clone was counted a single time. The V gene is TRBV5-6, the J gene TRBJ2-1; 7 bases match TRBD1. The CDR3 runs to 16 residues. J gave up 0 bases and V 2 bases, and 5 bases lay outside the gene matches. Germline CDR1 and CDR2: SGHDT and YYEEEE. The CDR3 is CASSLQGSVSYNEQFF. CDR3 in DNA: TGTGCCAGCAGCTTACAGGGGTCGGTCTCCTACAATGAGCAGTTCTTC.

The chain is built from TRBV5-1 and TRBJ2-1, with D possibly being TRBD1 (5 bases). The CDR3 is made up of 14 amino acids. Trimming took 7 bases from V and 2 from J, leaving 13 bases between them. Germline CDR1 is SGHRS and CDR2 is YFSETQ. CDR3 sequence reads: CASSEAGPYNEQFF. The CDR3, as DNA: TGCGCCAGCTCAGAGGCAGGGCCCTACAATGAGCAGTTCTTC. Together with reference TRBV5-1 and TRBJ2-1, the CDR3 gives the full variable domain: KAGVTQTPRYLIKTRGQQVTLSCSPISGHRSVSWYQQTPGQGLQFLFEYFSETQRNKGNFPGRFSGRQFSNSRSEMNVSTLELGDSALYLCASSEAGPYNEQFFGPGTRLTVL.

This chain connects TRBV19 to TRBJ1-1, with D perhaps TRBD1 (5 bases). Deletions cut 6 bases from V and 8 bases from J, with 16 bases between. There are 13 residues in the CDR3. Germline V gene sequence: CDR1 LNHDA, CDR2 SQIVND (reference sequence). The CDR3 DNA reads as TGTGCCAGTAGGTACTCCTACAGGCCCGAAGCTTTCTTT. Protein sequence: CASRYSYRPEAFF.

This clone was counted once. CDR3 sequence: CASSIGQGADTQYF. The CDR3 nucleotides read TGTGCCAGTAGTATAGGGCAGGGCGCTGATACGCAGTATTTT. This chain uses TRBV19 with TRBJ2-3; TRBD1 is a possible D gene (5 bases). Per the germline V gene, CDR1 is LNHDA and CDR2 is SQIVND (reference sequence). The CDR3 is made up of 14 amino acids. The V end lost 1 base, the J end lost 6 bases, and 11 bases lay between the germline ends.

The chain links TRBV5-6 to TRBJ1-5, with a possible D match to TRBD1 (6 bases). The V end lost 4 bases, the J end lost 0 bases, and 20 bases lay between the germline ends. The CDR3 is made up of 18 amino acids. Per germline, CDR1 SGHDT and CDR2 YYEEEE. CDR3 DNA: TGTGCCAGCAGCCGACGACTCAAGGACAGCTATAGCAATCAGCCCCAGCATTTT. Translated: CASSRRLKDSYSNQPQHF.

The chain carries TRBV28 and TRBJ2-1, with D maybe TRBD2 (7 bases). The CDR3 totals 12 residues. Per germline, CDR1 MDHEN and CDR2 SYDVKM. Trimming cost V 8 bases and J 10 bases, with 15 bases left between them. CDR3 bases: TGTGCCAGCTGGGGGGGGGCAGGAGAGCAGTTCTTC. Translated, it gives CASWGGAGEQFF.

This clone was detected only a few times. The chain links TRBV10-1 to TRBJ2-3; the match to TRBD2 covers 10 bases. V trimming: 6 bases; J trimming: 5 bases; junction bases outside the gene matches: 5. The germline V gene has CDR1 WNHNN and CDR2 SYGVQD (reference sequence). The CDR3 contains 14 residues. The CDR3 coding sequence is TGCGCCAGCAGCAGCGGGGGGGCGGGAGATACGCAGTATTTT. It encodes CASSSGGAGDTQYF.

The chain joins TRBV30 to TRBJ2-2; D might be TRBD2 (6 bases). Between the trimmed V and J ends, which lost 3 bases and 5 bases, there was a span of 13 bases. From germline, CDR1 is GTSNPN and CDR2 SVGIG (reference sequence). This CDR3 has 14 amino acids. The CDR3 spells CAWRRQGGTGELFF. The CDR3 DNA reads as TGTGCCTGGAGACGTCAGGGAGGTACCGGGGAGCTGTTTTTT.

The chain recombines TRBV28 with TRBJ2-5; D is undetermined. The CDR3 covers 11 residues. Germline V lookup: CDR1 MDHEN, CDR2 SYDVKM. V shed 8 bases and J shed 5 bases, with 9 bases lying between them. The CDR3 protein is CASGTEETQYF. CDR3 DNA sequence: TGTGCCAGCGGAACGGAGGAGACCCAGTACTTC. Looking up the rest from reference TRBV28 and TRBJ2-5 gives the full variable domain: DVKVTQSSRYLVKRTGEKVFLECVQDMDHENMFWYRQDPGLGLRLIYFSYDVKMKEKGDIPEGYSVSREKKERFSLILESASTNQTSMYLCASGTEETQYFGPGTRLLVL.

This chain links TRBV6-5 with TRBJ1-2; D not certain. The CDR3 totals 15 residues. V lost 0 bases and J 5 bases, leaving 13 bases between the germline ends. CDR1 and CDR2 from the germline V gene are MNHEY and SVGAGI. The CDR3: CASSYSPSGSYGYTF. Here the CDR3 DNA reads TGTGCCAGCAGTTACTCGCCTTCCGGTAGTTATGGCTACACCTTC.